Described below is a single T cell receptor beta chain sequence and its context. The antigen remains unidentified. These data originate in a study of CD8+ T cells in alopecia areata. Study-wide results and caveats: Scalp and blood samples kept many expanded lesional clones throughout tofacitinib.

Sequencing used cDNA as its template, made by extracting RNA and reverse transcribing it. The assay was immunoSEQ multiplex PCR, and TCRdb's table has in-frame clones only and misses some. The data contain about 160,000 clones, about 71% of them seen just once; the ten biggest clones take up about 0.94%. Trimming removed 1 base at V and 1 base at J, with 11 bases between. The CDR3 loop spans 17 amino acids. CDR1 SEHNR and CDR2 FQNEAQ come from the germline V gene (reference sequence). Treatment defined: oral pan-JAK inhibitor, 5-10 mg twice daily. The chain is built from TRBV7-9 and TRBJ2-6; no clear D. The TCR comes from a human donor with alopecia areata. The input for sequencing was CD4+ T cells sorted from blood, taken at week 4, from a patient treated with tofacitinib. The CDR3 DNA reads as TGTGCCAGCAGCTTAGGGGCCGGTACATCTGGGGCCAACGTCCTGACTTTC. It encodes CASSLGAGTSGANVLTF.